The 11 T cell receptor beta chains in this list originate from one sample, sequenced in a study of cytotoxic CD8 clonotypes in ibrutinib-treated CLL. Some clones are missing from TCRdb's copy, which holds only in-frame ones; the method was immunoSEQ multiplex PCR. The sample lists some 200,000 clones, about 75% occurring once. Specimen: PBMCs, collected after 12 months of ibrutinib treatment. These receptors were collected from a human donor with chronic lymphocytic leukemia.

As concerns this clone: The junction shows a germline mismatch at one end, possibly a read error. The chain carries TRBV5-1 and TRBJ2-1; 10 bases are shared with TRBD1. CDR3 length: 13 residues. The germline CDR1 and CDR2 sequences are SGHRS and YFSETQ. CDR3 sequence reads: CASSPDRGDEQFF. CDR3 bases: TGTGCCAGCAGCCCGGACAGGGGGGACGAGCAGTTCTTC.

This chain uses TRBV5-1 with TRBJ1-1; 10 bases line up with TRBD1. J gave up 1 base and V 4 bases, and 7 bases lay outside the gene matches. CDR1 SGHRS and CDR2 YFSETQ come from the germline V gene. The CDR3 consists of 16 residues. The CDR3 region is CASSQRQGAGNTEAFF. The CDR3, as DNA: TGCGCCAGCAGCCAAAGACAGGGGGCTGGGAACACTGAAGCTTTCTTT.

The gene calls are TRBV20-1 and TRBJ1-1; D is unclear. This CDR3 comprises 10 residues. Trimming shortened V by 5 bases and J by 1 base, and 2 bases separated the two germline ends. The germline V gene encodes CDR1 DFQATT and CDR2 SNEGSKA (reference sequence). DNA of the CDR3: TGCAGTGCTTCGAACACTGAAGCTTTCTTT. It translates to CSASNTEAFF.

The genes are TRBV7-2 and TRBJ2-3; D is uncertain. The CDR3 loop spans 14 amino acids. Germline V gene sequence: CDR1 SGHTA, CDR2 FQGNSA. The ends were cut back, 1 base at V and 3 bases at J, with 8 bases in the middle. The CDR3 DNA reads as TGTGCCAGCAGCTTAGGTCGCGGAACAGATACGCAGTATTTT. Protein: CASSLGRGTDTQYF.

This sequence joins TRBV7-2 and TRBJ2-5, with D perhaps assigned TRBD1 or TRBD2 (6 bases each). CDR1 is SGHTA and CDR2 is FQGNSA in the germline V gene. The CDR3 contains 17 residues. Trimming left V 5 bases short and J 1 base short, with 20 bases between. The CDR3 DNA reads TGTGCCAGCAGCCCACTCGGGGGACAAACACCCCAAGAGACCCAGTACTTC. Protein: CASSPLGGQTPQETQYF.

V and J are TRBV9 and TRBJ2-3; D is unresolved. V was pared by 3 bases and J by 7 bases, with 6 bases between. This CDR3 has 11 amino acids. CDR1 SGDLS and CDR2 YYNGEE come from the germline V gene. This CDR3 reads CASSAEYTQYF. The CDR3 DNA is TGTGCCAGCAGCGCCGAATATACGCAGTATTTT.

This clone occurred many times. This chain connects TRBV6-1 to TRBJ1-2; a weak D match, TRBD1 (6 bases). Trimming stripped 6 bases from V and 3 bases from J, with 11 bases between. There are 13 residues in the CDR3. Per the germline V gene, CDR1 is MNHNS and CDR2 is SASEGT. The CDR3 reads CASRRQADYGYTF. The DNA of the CDR3 is TGTGCCAGCAGGAGACAGGCCGACTATGGCTACACCTTC.

The rearrangement joins TRBV18 to TRBJ1-1; D might be TRBD1 (6 bases). Germline CDR1 and CDR2: KGHSH and LQKENI. The CDR3 runs 14 residues. V lost 5 bases, J lost 1 base, and 11 bases lay in between. The CDR3 DNA sequence: TGTGCCAGCTCATGGGCGACAGGGAACACTGAAGCTTTCTTT. Protein sequence: CASSWATGNTEAFF.

The rearrangement links TRBV11-2 to TRBJ1-5, with D possibly being TRBD1 (6 bases). Germline lookup yields CDR1 SGHAT and CDR2 FQNNGV. The CDR3 consists of 17 residues. V was trimmed by 5 bases and J by 0 bases, leaving 17 bases between them. The CDR3 loop is CASSPAPGHLSNQPQHF. For the CDR3, the DNA is TGTGCCAGCAGCCCGGCCCCGGGACATCTTAGCAATCAGCCCCAGCATTTT.

The CDR3 protein is CASSSQTGEAFF. Written as DNA, the CDR3 is TGTGCCAGCAGTTCACAGACAGGGGAAGCTTTCTTT. The rearrangement uses TRBV27 and TRBJ1-1, with 7 bases identical to TRBD1. The germline CDR1 and CDR2 sequences are MNHEY and SMNVEV (reference sequence). CDR3 size: 12 residues. V lost 4 bases to trimming and J lost 8 bases; unmatched junction nucleotides: 4.

The chain combines TRBV4-2 with TRBJ2-1; D remains unclear. CDR3 length: 14 amino acids. The ends were cut back, 4 bases at V and 0 bases at J, with 7 bases in the middle. Germline CDR1 is LGHNA and CDR2 is YNFKEQ. CDR3 amino acids: CASSRDDSYNEQFF. The DNA of the CDR3 is TGTGCCAGCAGCCGGGATGACTCCTACAATGAGCAGTTCTTC.